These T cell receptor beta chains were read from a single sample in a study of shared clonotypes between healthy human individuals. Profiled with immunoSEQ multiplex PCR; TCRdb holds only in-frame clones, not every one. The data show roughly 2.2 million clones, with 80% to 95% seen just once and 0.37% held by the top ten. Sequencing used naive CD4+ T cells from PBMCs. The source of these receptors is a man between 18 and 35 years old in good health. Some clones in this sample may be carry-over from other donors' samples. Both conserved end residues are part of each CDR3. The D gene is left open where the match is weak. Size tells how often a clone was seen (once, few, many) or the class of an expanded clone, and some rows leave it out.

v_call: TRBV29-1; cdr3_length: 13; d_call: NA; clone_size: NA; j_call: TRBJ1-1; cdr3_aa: CSVEGRLNTEAFF; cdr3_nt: TGCAGCGTTGAAGGCCGGCTGAACACTGAAGCTTTCTTT
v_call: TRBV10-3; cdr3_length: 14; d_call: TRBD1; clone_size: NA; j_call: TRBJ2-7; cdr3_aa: CAIRSDRGLDEQYF; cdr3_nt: TGTGCCATCAGGTCGGACAGGGGGTTAGATGAGCAGTACTTC
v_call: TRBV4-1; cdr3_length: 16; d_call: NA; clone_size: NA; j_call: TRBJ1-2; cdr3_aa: CASSQAGRGGHYGYTF; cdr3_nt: TGCGCCAGCAGCCAGGCGGGCAGAGGCGGACACTATGGCTACACCTTC
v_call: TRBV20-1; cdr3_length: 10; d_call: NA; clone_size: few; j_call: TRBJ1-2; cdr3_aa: CSATEYGYTF; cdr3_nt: TGCAGTGCGACAGAGTATGGCTACACCTTC
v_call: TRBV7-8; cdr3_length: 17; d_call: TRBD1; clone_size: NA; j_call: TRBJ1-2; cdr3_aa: CASSLDGSGRGDYGYTF; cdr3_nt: TGTGCCAGCAGCTTAGATGGTAGTGGCAGGGGGGACTATGGCTACACCTTC
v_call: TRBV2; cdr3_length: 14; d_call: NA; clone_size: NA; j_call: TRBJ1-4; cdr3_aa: CASGRGRDNEKLFF; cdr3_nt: TGTGCCAGCGGCCGAGGAAGGGATAATGAAAAACTGTTTTTT
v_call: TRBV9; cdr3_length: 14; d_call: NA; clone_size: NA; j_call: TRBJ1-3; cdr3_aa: CASSVSSTGNTIYF; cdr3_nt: TGTGCCAGCAGCGTAAGTTCAACGGGAAACACCATATATTTT
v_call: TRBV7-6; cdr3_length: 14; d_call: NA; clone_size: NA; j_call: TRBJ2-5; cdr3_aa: CASSFTLPQETQYF; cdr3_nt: TGTGCCAGCAGCTTTACGCTCCCTCAAGAGACCCAGTACTTC
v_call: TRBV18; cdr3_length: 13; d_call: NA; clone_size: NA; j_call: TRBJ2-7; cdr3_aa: CASSALRLEEQYF; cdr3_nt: TGTGCCAGCTCAGCCCTCCGCCTGGAAGAGCAGTACTTC
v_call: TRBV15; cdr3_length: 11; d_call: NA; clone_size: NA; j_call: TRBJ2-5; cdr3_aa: CATSRQETQYF; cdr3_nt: TGTGCCACCAGCCGCCAGGAGACCCAGTACTTC
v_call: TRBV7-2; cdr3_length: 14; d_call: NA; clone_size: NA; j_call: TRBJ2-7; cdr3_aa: CASSSRDRTYEQYF; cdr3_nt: TGTGCCAGCAGCTCGCGGGACAGAACCTACGAGCAGTACTTC
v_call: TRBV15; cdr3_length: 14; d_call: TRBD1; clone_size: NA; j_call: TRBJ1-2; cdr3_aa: CATSRGRTGLGYTF; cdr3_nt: TGTGCCACCAGCAGGGGACGGACAGGTTTGGGCTACACCTTC
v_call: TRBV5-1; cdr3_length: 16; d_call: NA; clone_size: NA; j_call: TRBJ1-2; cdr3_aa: CASSLTGSNFNYGYTF; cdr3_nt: TGCGCCAGCAGCTTAACCGGGTCCAATTTCAACTATGGCTACACCTTC
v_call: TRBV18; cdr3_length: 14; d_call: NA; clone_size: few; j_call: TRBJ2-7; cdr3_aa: CASSPEGTRGEQYF; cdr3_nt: TGTGCCAGCTCACCAGAGGGGACCAGGGGCGAGCAGTACTTC
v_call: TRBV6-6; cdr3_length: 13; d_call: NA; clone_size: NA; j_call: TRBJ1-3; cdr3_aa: CASSVEGTNTIYF; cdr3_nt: TGTGCCAGCAGTGTCGAGGGGACGAACACCATATATTTT
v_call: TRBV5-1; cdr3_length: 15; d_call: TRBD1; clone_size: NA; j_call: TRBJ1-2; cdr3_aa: CASSPGQGGTYGYTF; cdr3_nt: TGCGCCAGCAGCCCAGGACAGGGGGGAACCTATGGCTACACCTTC
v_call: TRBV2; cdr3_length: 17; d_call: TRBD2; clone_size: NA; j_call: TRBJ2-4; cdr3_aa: CASSEAGGTGERNIQYF; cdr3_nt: TGTGCCAGCAGTGAAGCCGGGGGGACTGGAGAACGGAACATTCAGTACTTC
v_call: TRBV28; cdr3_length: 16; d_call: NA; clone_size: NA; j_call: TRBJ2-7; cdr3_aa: CASNHPSLPAAYEQYF; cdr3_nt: TGTGCCAGCAACCATCCTTCCCTTCCTGCCGCCTACGAGCAGTACTTC
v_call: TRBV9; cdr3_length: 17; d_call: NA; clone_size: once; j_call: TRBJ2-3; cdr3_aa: CASSDSPDRFSTDTQYF; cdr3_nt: TGTGCCAGCAGCGACAGCCCAGACAGATTTAGCACAGATACGCAGTATTTT
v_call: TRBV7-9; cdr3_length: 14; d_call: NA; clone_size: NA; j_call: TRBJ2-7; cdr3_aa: CATSSRTATYEQYF; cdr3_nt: TGTGCCACCAGTTCGAGGACGGCGACCTACGAGCAGTACTTC
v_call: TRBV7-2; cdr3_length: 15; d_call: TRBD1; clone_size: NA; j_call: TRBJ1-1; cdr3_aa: CASSPRTGIYTEAFF; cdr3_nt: TGTGCCAGCAGCCCCCGGACAGGGATTTACACTGAAGCTTTCTTT
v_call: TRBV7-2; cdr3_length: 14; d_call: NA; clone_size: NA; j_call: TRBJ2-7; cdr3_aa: CASSFGGSSYEQYF; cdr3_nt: TGTGCCAGCAGCTTCGGGGGCAGCTCCTACGAGCAGTACTTC
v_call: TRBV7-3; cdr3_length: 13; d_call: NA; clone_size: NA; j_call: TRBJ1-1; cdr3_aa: CASSRDSYTEAFF; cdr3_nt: TGTGCCAGCAGCCGAGACAGCTACACTGAAGCTTTCTTT
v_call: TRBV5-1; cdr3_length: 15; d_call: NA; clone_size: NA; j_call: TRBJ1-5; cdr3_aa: CASSLDQGPNQPQHF; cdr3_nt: TGCGCCAGCAGCTTGGATCAGGGCCCTAATCAGCCCCAGCATTTT
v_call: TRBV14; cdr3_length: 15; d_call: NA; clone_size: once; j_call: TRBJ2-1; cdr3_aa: CASSQDPGSYNEQFF; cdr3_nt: TGTGCCAGCAGCCAAGATCCTGGCTCCTACAATGAGCAGTTCTTC
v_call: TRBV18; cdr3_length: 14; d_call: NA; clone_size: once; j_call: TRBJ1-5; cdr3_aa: CASSPGNGNQPQHF; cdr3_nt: TGTGCCAGCTCACCAGGGAATGGCAATCAGCCCCAGCATTTT
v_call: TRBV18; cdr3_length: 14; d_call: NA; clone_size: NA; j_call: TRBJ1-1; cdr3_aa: CASSPLTKNTEAFF; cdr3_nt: TGTGCCAGCTCACCACTCACGAAGAACACTGAAGCTTTCTTT
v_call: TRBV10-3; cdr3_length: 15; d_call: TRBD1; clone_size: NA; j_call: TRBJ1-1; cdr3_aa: CAISPQQGAPAEAFF; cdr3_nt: TGTGCCATCAGTCCCCAACAGGGGGCGCCCGCTGAAGCTTTCTTT